Below, 25 T cell receptor beta chains from the same sample are listed, as sequenced in a study of breast tumors, draining lymph nodes, adjacent tissues (dated by TCRdb to 2016 to 2017). The axillary draining lymph nodes of breast cancer patients were the source of the lymph node samples. Preparation of the library involved multiplex PCR. TCRdb names Illumina HiSeq 2000 as the instrument used. Through fastp at Q25 and MiXCR, TCRdb rebuilt clones from the public reads, retaining in-frame beta chains. Rows are combined by CDR3 protein, so each entry shows the most common genes and DNA. The sample profile shows approximately 300,000 distinct CDR3 sequences; around 30% of them were found once. 1.1% of the sample belongs to the ten largest clones. The sample was axillary lymph node tissue. The receptors derive from a female donor with breast cancer. Some clones in this sample may be carry-over from other donors' samples.

Details on this clonotype: The junction and the germline gene differ at one end; a read error may be behind it. This chain joins TRBV4-2 and TRBJ2-7; tentative D call: TRBD2 (6 bases). This CDR3 is 16 amino acids long. Germline loops: CDR1 LGHNA, CDR2 YNFKEQ. The CDR3 nucleotides read TGTGTCAGCAGCCACCGATCGAGTCCGGGAGCCTGCGAGCAGTACTTC. It yields the protein CVSSHRSSPGACEQYF.

This clonotype was observed many times. V is TRBV25-1 and J is TRBJ1-2, with 7 bases identical to TRBD1. The V and J ends lost 3 bases and 3 bases, in that order; junction bases with no gene match: 4. CDR3 size: 14 residues. In germline, CDR1 is MGHDK, CDR2 SYGVNS. CDR3 residues: CASSDLDRYYGYTF. CDR3 in DNA: TGTGCCAGCAGTGACCTGGACAGGTACTATGGCTACACCTTC.

This clonotype was detected ten times or more. The chain employs TRBV6-1 and TRBJ1-3; no reliable D call. Per germline, CDR1 MNHNS and CDR2 SASEGT. V lost 7 bases and J lost 3, with 4 bases in between. The CDR3 extends over 11 amino acids. DNA of the CDR3: TGTGCCAGCATGCTTGGAAACACCATATATTTT. It translates to CASMLGNTIYF.

Many counts were recorded for this clonotype. The chain recombines TRBV7-2 with TRBJ1-5; D not certain. V shed 5 bases and J shed 4 bases, with 12 bases lying between them. Germline lookup yields CDR1 SGHTA and CDR2 FQGNSA. CDR3 size: 14 residues. The CDR3 spells CASSLLPLNQPQHF. CDR3 coding DNA: TGTGCCAGCAGCCTACTACCCCTGAATCAGCCCCAGCATTTT. The full variable domain, in which reference TRBV7-2 and TRBJ1-5 provide the parts outside the CDR3, is GAGVSQSPSNKVTEKGKDVELRCDPISGHTALYWYRQSLGQGLEFLIYFQGNSAPDKSGLPSDRFSAERTGGSVSTLTIQRTQQEDSAVYLCASSLLPLNQPQHFGDGTRLSIL.

The sample holds many counts of this clonotype. The chain links TRBV2 to TRBJ2-3; no definite D call. The germline V gene encodes CDR1 SNHLY and CDR2 FYNNEI. The CDR3 runs 14 residues. V dropped 7 bases and J dropped 4 bases, with 15 bases sitting between them. The CDR3 is CASISSNVADTQYF. The CDR3 DNA reads as TGTGCCAGCATATCAAGTAATGTCGCAGATACGCAGTATTTT.

The chain recombines TRBV7-8 with TRBJ2-1; D may be TRBD1 or TRBD2 (6 bases each). The germline V gene has CDR1 SGHVS and CDR2 FQNEAQ. The CDR3 is made up of 14 amino acids. The CDR3 sequence: CTILAPLRGNEQFF. CDR3 bases: TGTACCATACTAGCCCCCCTGAGGGGGAATGAGCAGTTCTTC.

A word on this clonotype: This sequence may be a read error, since a much larger clone differs from it by one base. The V and J genes are TRBV19 and TRBJ2-7, with TRBD2 matching over 7 bases. Germline V gene sequence: CDR1 LNHDA, CDR2 SQIVND (reference sequence). After removal of 4 bases from V and 9 bases from J, the junction contained 12 bases not matched to a gene. CDR3 length equals 14 residues. The CDR3 coding sequence is TGTGCCAGTAGTACCCCTGGGGGGGACCACGGGCAGTACTTC. This encodes CASSTPGGDHGQYF.

Many counts were recorded for this clonotype. The chain couples TRBV3-1 to TRBJ1-5; D perhaps matches TRBD1 (6 bases). The CDR3 loop spans 13 amino acids. Trimming took 4 bases from V and 6 from J, leaving 10 bases between them. Germline lookup yields CDR1 LGHDT and CDR2 YNNKEL (reference sequence). CDR3 DNA: TGTGCCAGCAGCCTCAGGGGTGGTCAGCCCCAGCATTTT. Amino acid sequence: CASSLRGGQPQHF.

This clonotype was counted many times. The V and J genes are TRBV10-3 and TRBJ1-5; D is possibly TRBD1 (6 bases). Trimming stripped 2 bases from V and 11 bases from J, with 16 bases between. Germline assignment: CDR1 ENHRY and CDR2 SYGVKD. The CDR3 spans 14 residues. CDR3 region: CAISEAGASGAQHF. CDR3 sequence (DNA): TGTGCCATCAGTGAGGCGGGGGCTTCAGGGGCCCAGCATTTT.

This clonotype occurred many times. The chain joins TRBV5-1 to TRBJ1-2, with D possibly being TRBD1 (5 bases). CDR1 and CDR2 from the germline V gene are SGHRS and YFSETQ. V was pared by 0 bases and J by 8 bases, with 14 bases between. The CDR3 spans 14 residues. Here the CDR3 reads CASSLVAREGGYTF. CDR3 DNA: TGCGCCAGCAGCTTGGTAGCCAGGGAAGGGGGCTACACCTTC. Full variable domain (rest looked up from reference TRBV5-1 and TRBJ1-2): KAGVTQTPRYLIKTRGQQVTLSCSPISGHRSVSWYQQTPGQGLQFLFEYFSETQRNKGNFPGRFSGRQFSNSRSEMNVSTLELGDSALYLCASSLVAREGGYTFGSGTRLTVV.

This clonotype was counted ten times or more. J is TRBJ2-2 and V is TRBV11-2; a weak D match, TRBD2 (6 bases). The CDR3 length is 17 residues. In germline, CDR1 is SGHAT, CDR2 FQNNGV. Trimming left V 2 bases short and J 4 bases short, with 17 bases between. The CDR3 sequence is CASSLRGGRVITGELFF. The CDR3 DNA is TGTGCCAGCAGCTTAAGGGGAGGACGGGTAATCACCGGGGAGCTGTTTTTT.

Details on this clonotype: The junction departs from the called germline gene at one end, perhaps through a read error. The V call is TRBV4-2, the J call TRBJ2-6; maybe TRBD1 (5 bases). The germline V gene has CDR1 LGHNA and CDR2 YNFKEQ. This CDR3 comprises 15 residues. CDR3 nucleotide sequence: TGTGCCAGCAGCCAAACGTTGAGTGGGGCCGACGTCCTGACTTTC. The encoded protein is CASSQTLSGADVLTF.

This clonotype was counted ten times or more. V gene TRBV4-2 combines with J gene TRBJ1-5; D call uncertain. The CDR3 spans 14 residues. Trimming stripped 1 base from V and 4 bases from J, with 8 bases between. CDR1 and CDR2 from the germline V gene are LGHNA and YNFKEQ. This CDR3 is CASSQALRNQPQHF. The CDR3 bases are TGTGCCAGCAGCCAAGCCCTTAGGAATCAGCCCCAGCATTTT.

This clonotype was found many times. The V and J genes are TRBV20-1 and TRBJ2-2; D unclear. Looked up from germline, CDR1 is DFQATT and CDR2 is SNEGSKA (reference sequence). This CDR3 region has 17 residues. With 1 base removed from V and 0 bases from J, the gap between germline ends came to 15 bases. CDR3 in amino acids: CSARANTGPSNTGELFF. CDR3 nucleotide sequence: TGCAGTGCTAGAGCTAACACCGGACCATCGAACACCGGGGAGCTGTTTTTT.

This chain links TRBV10-3 with TRBJ1-2, with 9 positions matching TRBD1. The length of the CDR3 is 15 residues. V shed 5 bases, J shed 3 bases, and the junction held 7 bases outside the gene matches. Germline CDR1 is ENHRY and CDR2 is SYGVKD. The CDR3 coding sequence is TGTGCCATCAGTTACTCTACAGGGGGCTACTATGGCTACACCTTC. It codes for CAISYSTGGYYGYTF.

This clonotype was observed many times. Given a much more abundant clone one base away, this may be a read error. In this CDR3 the conserved last residue, phenylalanine or tryptophan, is missing, so a read error is likely. The chain recombines TRBV7-7 with TRBJ2-5; the match to TRBD2 covers 7 bases. The CDR3 totals 14 residues. Germline CDR1 and CDR2: SSHAT and FNYEAQ (reference sequence). The CDR3 DNA is TGTGCTAGCAGCTTAGCGCGGGGGCAAGAGACCCAGTACCTC. Its protein product is CASSLARGQETQYL.

This clonotype was counted many times. The chain's CDR3 is CASSFLGLAGGPETQYF. In nucleotides, the CDR3 is TGTGCCAGCAGTTTTCTCGGACTAGCGGGAGGGCCGGAGACCCAGTACTTC. This chain connects TRBV12-3 or TRBV12-4 to TRBJ2-5, with 15 nucleotides matching TRBD2. The trim removed 3 bases at V and 5 bases at J, leaving 7 bases unmatched. CDR3 length equals 17 residues.

This clonotype came up many times. This chain links TRBV9 with TRBJ2-1; D might be TRBD2 (6 bases). This CDR3 is 14 amino acids long. The V gene's germline CDR1 is SGDLS and CDR2 YYNGEE. The V and J ends lost 0 bases and 10 bases respectively, with 14 bases between them. CDR3 DNA sequence: TGTGCCAGCAGCGTAGCGGCTGCGGGAATGGAGCAGTTCTTC. Amino acid sequence: CASSVAAAGMEQFF.

This clonotype was counted at least ten times. V usage is TRBV11-2 and J usage is TRBJ2-7; the D gene is possibly TRBD1 (6 bases). Trimming took 3 bases from V and 3 from J, leaving 12 bases between them. Per germline, CDR1 SGHAT and CDR2 FQNNGV. The CDR3 consists of 14 residues. The DNA of the CDR3 is TGTGCCAGCAGCTTGTCTCAGGGGAGCTACGAGCAGTACTTC. Translation gives CASSLSQGSYEQYF. The whole variable domain, remainder taken from reference TRBV11-2 and TRBJ2-7, is EAGVAQSPRYKIIEKRQSVAFWCNPISGHATLYWYQQILGQGPKLLIQFQNNGVVDDSQLPKDRFSAERLKGVDSTLKIQPAKLEDSAVYLCASSLSQGSYEQYFGPGTRLTVT.

This clonotype occurred a few times. The rearrangement joins TRBV30 to TRBJ1-3; D possibly corresponds to TRBD1 (6 bases). Germline CDR1 GTSNPN, CDR2 SVGIG (reference sequence). The V end was cut by 3 bases, the J end by 7 bases, with 13 bases between. This CDR3 is built from 13 residues. CDR3 amino acids: CAWSWPGANTIYF. The CDR3 DNA follows: TGTGCCTGGAGCTGGCCGGGGGCGAACACCATATATTTT.

This clonotype was detected many times. The chain couples TRBV5-6 to TRBJ2-5, with 8 bases fitting TRBD2. Germline trimming cut 1 base from V and 9 bases from J; bases unmatched to any gene: 8. Germline V gene data show CDR1 as SGHDT and CDR2 as YYEEEE. This CDR3 has 14 residues. The chain's CDR3 is CASSLWREDSAQYF. Here the CDR3 DNA reads TGTGCCAGCAGCTTGTGGCGGGAGGATTCAGCCCAGTACTTC.

Ten or more counts support this clonotype. V and J are TRBV24-1 and TRBJ2-3, with 7 bases fitting TRBD1. CDR1 and CDR2 (germline): KGHDR, SFDVKD. This CDR3 is 17 amino acids long. The J segment lost 2 bases and the V segment lost 5 bases, leaving 12 bases of the junction unmatched. This chain's CDR3 is CATSGPGWDSNTDTQYF. CDR3 bases: TGTGCCACCAGTGGTCCCGGGTGGGACAGCAACACAGATACGCAGTATTTT.

The chain couples TRBV5-4 to TRBJ1-2, with D unresolved. Germline loops: CDR1 SGHNT, CDR2 YYREEE (reference sequence). This CDR3 spans 11 amino acids. The CDR3 reads CAIVRSYGYTF. In nucleotides, the CDR3 is TGTGCTATAGTTCGGAGCTATGGCTACACCTTC.

This clonotype was seen more than once but under ten times. The rearrangement uses TRBV28 and TRBJ1-3; possibly TRBD1 for D (5 bases). The CDR3 has 15 residues. V lost 3 bases and J lost 0, with 9 bases in between. From germline, CDR1 is MDHEN and CDR2 SYDVKM. CDR3 loop: CASSLGGYSGNTIYF. CDR3 nucleotides: TGTGCCAGCAGTTTGGGGGGTTACTCTGGAAACACCATATATTTT.

This clonotype was observed at least ten times. The chain recombines TRBV7-8 with TRBJ2-5; 7 nucleotides align to TRBD1. This CDR3 spans 16 amino acids. The V gene's germline CDR1 is SGHVS and CDR2 FQNEAQ. V lost 3 bases and J lost 4; bases outside the gene matches: 11. The CDR3: CASSFQGDSSLETQYF. In DNA form, the CDR3 reads TGTGCCAGCAGCTTTCAGGGGGACAGTTCATTAGAGACCCAGTACTTC.